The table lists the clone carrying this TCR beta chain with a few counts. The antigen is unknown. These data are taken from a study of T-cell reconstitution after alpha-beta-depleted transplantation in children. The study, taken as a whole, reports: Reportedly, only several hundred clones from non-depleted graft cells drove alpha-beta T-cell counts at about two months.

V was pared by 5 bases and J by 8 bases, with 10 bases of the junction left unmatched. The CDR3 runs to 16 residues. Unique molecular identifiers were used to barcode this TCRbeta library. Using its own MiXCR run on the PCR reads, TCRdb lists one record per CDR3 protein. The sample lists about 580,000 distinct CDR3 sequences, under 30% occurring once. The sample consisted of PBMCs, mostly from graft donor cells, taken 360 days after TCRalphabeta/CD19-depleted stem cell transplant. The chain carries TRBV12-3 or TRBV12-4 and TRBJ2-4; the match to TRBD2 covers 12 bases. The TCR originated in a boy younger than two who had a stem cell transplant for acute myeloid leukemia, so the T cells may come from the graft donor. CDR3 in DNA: TGTGCCAGCAGTCCGCGGACTAGCGGGGTTCGGGACATTCAGTACTTC. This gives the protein CASSPRTSGVRDIQYF.